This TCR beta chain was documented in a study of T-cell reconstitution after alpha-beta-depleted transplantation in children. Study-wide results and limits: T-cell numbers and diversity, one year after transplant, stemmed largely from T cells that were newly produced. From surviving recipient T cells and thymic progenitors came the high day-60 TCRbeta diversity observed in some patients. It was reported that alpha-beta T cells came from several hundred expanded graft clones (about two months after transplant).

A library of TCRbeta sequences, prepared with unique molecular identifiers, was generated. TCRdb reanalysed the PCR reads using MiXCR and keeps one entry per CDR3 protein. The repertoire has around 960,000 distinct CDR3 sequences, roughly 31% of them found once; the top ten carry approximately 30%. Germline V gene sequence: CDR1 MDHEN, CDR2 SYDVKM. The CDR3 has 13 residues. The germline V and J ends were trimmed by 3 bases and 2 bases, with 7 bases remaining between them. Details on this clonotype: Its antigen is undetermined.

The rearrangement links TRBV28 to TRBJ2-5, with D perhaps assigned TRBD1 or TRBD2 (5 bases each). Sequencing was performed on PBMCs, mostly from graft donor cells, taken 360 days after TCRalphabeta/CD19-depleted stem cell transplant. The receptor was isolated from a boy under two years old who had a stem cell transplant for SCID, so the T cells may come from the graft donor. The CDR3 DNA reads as TGTGCCAGCAGTTTCAGGGAGCAAGAGACCCAGTACTTC. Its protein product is CASSFREQETQYF.